This is a list of T cell receptor beta chains from one sample in a study of CD8+CD57+ T cells in acquired aplastic anemia. TCRdb re-called the reads with MiXCR, one entry per CDR3 protein. The repertoire holds 180,000 or so distinct CDR3 sequences, with approximately 52% as singletons. The sequenced sample consisted of sorted CD4+, CD8+, or CD8+CD57+ T cells (not recorded which) from PBMCs. The origin of the receptors is a human donor with aplastic anemia. CDR3s include the opening cysteine and the closing phenylalanine or tryptophan. A D gene is named only where the DNA matches it firmly. Size is omitted from some rows. Given values are once, few, many or a class for expanded clones.

cdr3_nt cdr3_aa v_call clone_size d_call j_call
TGTGCCAGCAGCTTAGCTGGCAGGGGCCCCCGGGAGACCCAGTACTTC CASSLAGRGPRETQYF TRBV7-9 - - TRBJ2-5
TGTGCCAGCAGCCGGACTAGCAGGGAGACCCAGTACTTC CASSRTSRETQYF TRBV11-1 many TRBD2 TRBJ2-5
TGTGCCAGTAGTATAGTCCCAGACGCTCAGCCCCAGCATTTT CASSIVPDAQPQHF TRBV19 many - TRBJ1-5
TGCAGCGTGGTCGGGACAGGGGGCCACGGGGAGCTGTTTTTT CSVVGTGGHGELFF TRBV29-1 few TRBD1 TRBJ2-2
TGTGCCAGCAGCCGGGGCACCCAGGGGAGCACAGATACGCAGTATTTT CASSRGTQGSTDTQYF TRBV12-3/TRBV12-4 - - TRBJ2-3
TGTGCCAGAACTACCTTTAAGAACACTGAAGCTTTCTTT CARTTFKNTEAFF TRBV24-1 - - TRBJ1-1
TGTGCCACCAGGGAAGCCGGGACACCTTCCTACGAGCAGTACTTC CATREAGTPSYEQYF TRBV24-1 many - TRBJ2-7
TGTGCCTTGACCCAGGGAGGCACTGAAGCTTTCTTT CALTQGGTEAFF TRBV30 - - TRBJ1-1
TGTGCCAGCATCGGTGTCCGCACTGAAGCTTTCTTT CASIGVRTEAFF TRBV25-1 - - TRBJ1-1
TGCGCCAGCAGCCAAGATCTCGGAGCGGACACTGAAGCTTTCTTT CASSQDLGADTEAFF TRBV4-3 many - TRBJ1-1
TGTGCCAGCAGCGGCCAGACGAGGGGCGCTAACTATGGCTACACCTTC CASSGQTRGANYGYTF TRBV5-4 many - TRBJ1-2
TGTGCCACCAACCGTCCGACAGGGGGAGGCGAGCAGTACTTC CATNRPTGGGEQYF TRBV6-1 many TRBD1 TRBJ2-7
TGTGCCACCAGTGTTCGGGGAATGAATCAGCCCCAGCATTTT CATSVRGMNQPQHF TRBV24-1 - - TRBJ1-5
TGCAGTGCTAGAGCTCACAAGGGAAACTACGAGCAGTACTTC CSARAHKGNYEQYF TRBV20-1 - - TRBJ2-7
TGTGCTACGACTGCGGGGACAGTAGCTTTGGAGTATTTT CATTAGTVALEYF TRBV10-3 - - TRBJ2-3
TGTGCCAGCAGCCAAGATCCCCGTGGCAGGGGCAATGAGCAGTTCTTC CASSQDPRGRGNEQFF TRBV14 many - TRBJ2-1
TGTGCCAGCAGCTCCGGGACAGGGAACGGGGCCAACGTCCTGACTTTC CASSSGTGNGANVLTF TRBV5-5 - TRBD1 TRBJ2-6
TGTGCCACCAGTGAAAGGGATACGCAGTATTTT CATSERDTQYF TRBV24-1 - - TRBJ2-3
TGTGCCATCAGACGACCGACAGGGTATAATGGCTACACCTTC CAIRRPTGYNGYTF TRBV10-3 many TRBD1 TRBJ1-2
TGTGCCAGCAGCCAATGGTCACGGCGGGGAGGGGATAATTCACCTCCCCACTTT CASSQWSRRGGDNSPPHF TRBV14 - - TRBJ1-6
TGTGCCAGCAGTTCAGGGGGGTGGTCACCCCTCCACTTT CASSSGGWSPLHF TRBV10-3 - TRBD1 TRBJ1-6
TGCGCCAGCAGTGACAACAATGAGCAGTTCTTC CASSDNNEQFF TRBV10-1 - - TRBJ2-1
TGTGCCAGCCGTTCCCCGGGTACAGGGGGGTCATACGAGCAGTACTTC CASRSPGTGGSYEQYF TRBV6-5 many TRBD1 TRBJ2-7
TGCAGTGCTAGAGGCGTGGTATTGCACGAGCAGTACTTC CSARGVVLHEQYF TRBV20-1 once - TRBJ2-7
TGTGCCAGCAGTTTAGAGGGAGGGGGGAATCAGCCCCAGCATTTT CASSLEGGGNQPQHF TRBV12-3/TRBV12-4 - - TRBJ1-5
TGTGCCAGCAGCCAAGAAGGTCCCTATGGCTACACCTTC CASSQEGPYGYTF TRBV4-2 - - TRBJ1-2
TGCAGTGCTAGCGCAGGGGGCCACTACGAGCAGTACTTC CSASAGGHYEQYF TRBV20-1 once TRBD1 TRBJ2-7
TGTGCCATCAGTGGACAGGGGTCCTACGAGCAGTACTTC CAISGQGSYEQYF TRBV10-3 - TRBD1 TRBJ2-7
TGTGCCAGTAGTACCCAGGGGTTTAGCACAGATACGCAGTATTTT CASSTQGFSTDTQYF TRBV19 many - TRBJ2-3
TGTGCCAGCAGCGAGGGACGGAATCAGCCCCAGCATTTT CASSEGRNQPQHF TRBV9 many - TRBJ1-5
TGTGCCACCAGCAGAGATACGAACACCATATATTTT CATSRDTNTIYF TRBV15 - - TRBJ1-3